What follows are 11 T cell receptor beta chains derived from one specimen sequenced in a study of shared clonotypes between healthy human individuals. Using immunoSEQ multiplex PCR, the repertoire was profiled, and TCRdb retains in-frame clones only, with some absent. The sample carries approximately 2.5 million clones, over 85% recorded once. The sample comprised naive CD4+ T cells from PBMCs. Indicated subset: CD45RA+ positively selected. The receptor set was obtained from a young man in good health. Some clones in this sample may be carry-over from other donors' samples.

The CDR3 region has the DNA TGCAGCGTCTCCGGGACAGTCCATCAGCCCCAGCATTTT. Translation gives CSVSGTVHQPQHF. This rearrangement joins TRBV29-1 to TRBJ1-5, with 7 nucleotides matching TRBD1. Germline-derived CDR1 and CDR2 are SQVTM and ANQGSEA. The CDR3 has 13 residues. V dropped 6 bases and J dropped 5; count of bases not matched to a gene: 7.

The V and J genes are TRBV27 and TRBJ1-5; a weak D match, TRBD1 (6 bases). The CDR3 extends over 15 amino acids. Germline V gives CDR1 MNHEY, CDR2 SMNVEV (reference sequence). V lost 4 bases to trimming and J lost 7 bases, with 17 bases between them. Written as DNA, the CDR3 is TGTGCCAGCAGTTCCCGACGTCAGGGGCTCCAGCCCCAGCATTTT. Protein sequence: CASSSRRQGLQPQHF.

The genes are TRBV4-3 and TRBJ2-1, with D uncertain. This CDR3 contains 16 residues. The germline V gene has CDR1 LGHNA and CDR2 YSLEER. Trimming stripped 0 bases from V and 6 bases from J, with 15 bases between. In nucleotides, the CDR3 is TGCGCCAGCAGCCAAGAACCCGACTCCCCGGGCAATGAGCAGTTCTTC. Protein: CASSQEPDSPGNEQFF.

The chain recombines TRBV2 with TRBJ2-7; D is possibly TRBD1 (5 bases). V lost 0 bases, J lost 2 bases, and 8 bases lay in between. CDR1 SNHLY and CDR2 FYNNEI come from the germline V gene. The CDR3 length is 14 residues. The CDR3 DNA reads TGTGCCAGCAGTGAAGCTAGACAGCCCTACGAGCAGTACTTC. Its protein is CASSEARQPYEQYF. Using reference TRBV2 and TRBJ2-7 for the parts outside the CDR3, the full variable domain is EPEVTQTPSHQVTQMGQEVILRCVPISNHLYFYWYRQILGQKVEFLVSFYNNEISEKSEIFDDQFSVERPDGSNFTLKIRSTKLEDSAMYFCASSEARQPYEQYFGPGTRLTVT.

This rearrangement joins TRBV4-1 to TRBJ2-3, with D possibly TRBD2 on 5 matching bases. The CDR3 loop spans 15 amino acids. V was cut by 1 base and J by 6 bases, with 14 bases left in between. Germline lookup yields CDR1 MGHRA and CDR2 YSYEKL. This CDR3 reads CASSQVGLLGDTQYF. The CDR3 nucleotides read TGCGCCAGCAGCCAAGTTGGACTTCTGGGGGATACGCAGTATTTT.

This rearrangement joins TRBV2 to TRBJ2-7; 7 bases map to TRBD1. The germline V gene has CDR1 SNHLY and CDR2 FYNNEI. V lost 6 bases to trimming and J lost 2 bases; unmatched junction nucleotides: 4. This CDR3 is 13 amino acids long. The CDR3 here is CASSLTGTYEQYF. The CDR3 DNA follows: TGTGCCAGCAGCCTGACAGGGACCTACGAGCAGTACTTC.

The chain uses TRBV28 and TRBJ1-1; D uncertain. The germline gives CDR1 MDHEN, CDR2 SYDVKM. The CDR3 is made up of 14 amino acids. V gave up 1 base and J gave up 2 bases, with 8 bases separating them. CDR3 protein: CASSLFGTNTEAFF. CDR3 nucleotide sequence: TGTGCCAGCAGTTTATTTGGCACCAACACTGAAGCTTTCTTT.

Here the CDR3 reads CASSVASAPYNEQFF. The CDR3 nucleotides are TGTGCCAGCAGTGTGGCTAGCGCGCCCTACAATGAGCAGTTCTTC. V is TRBV2 and J is TRBJ2-1, with a tentative D call TRBD2 (6 bases). Germline CDR1 SNHLY, CDR2 FYNNEI. Trimming cost V 4 bases and J 2 bases, with 12 bases left between them. The length of the CDR3 is 15 residues.

DNA for the CDR3: TGTGCCATCAGTGTCAGGGACAGCTACGAGCAGTACTTC. It translates to CAISVRDSYEQYF. The rearrangement links TRBV10-3 to TRBJ2-7; 7 bases align to TRBD1. This CDR3 has 13 residues. Germline-derived CDR1 and CDR2 are ENHRY and SYGVKD. J was trimmed by 3 bases and V by 4 bases; bases with no gene match: 3.

The chain joins TRBV28 to TRBJ2-3; D may correspond to TRBD1 or TRBD2 (5 bases each). Deletions cut 3 bases from V and 6 bases from J, with 10 bases between. The CDR3 runs 13 residues. The germline gives CDR1 MDHEN, CDR2 SYDVKM. The CDR3 spells CASSFRQRDTQYF. CDR3 nucleotide sequence: TGTGCCAGCAGTTTCCGACAGCGGGATACGCAGTATTTT.

The genes are TRBV6-6 and TRBJ2-2; the D is unclear. CDR3 length equals 12 residues. V lost 2 bases and J lost 6, with 4 bases in between. Germline CDR1 and CDR2: MNHNY and SVGAGI (reference sequence). CDR3 sequence reads: CASSYPPGELFF. The CDR3 DNA follows: TGTGCCAGCAGTTACCCCCCCGGGGAGCTGTTTTTT.